This T cell receptor (beta chain) emerged from a study of cytomegalovirus exposure and HLA in healthy donors. The CDR3 spans 14 residues. Germline lookup yields CDR1 SGHTA and CDR2 FQGNSA. V gave up 5 bases and J gave up 4 bases; unmatched junction bases: 5. This clone has a single count. Primers included in the PCR were 60 Vbeta and 13 Jbeta primers. The table came from immunoSEQ multiplex PCR; TCRdb's copy has only in-frame clones and leaves some out. Seen here are 60,000 or so clones, over 75% observed once, and the top ten hold about 10%. The sample consisted of PBMCs. The source is a female donor in good health and CMV-seronegative. V gene TRBV7-2 combines with J gene TRBJ2-7, with 10 bases aligning to TRBD1. The CDR3 loop is CASSVGTGAYEQYF. CDR3 nucleotide sequence: TGTGCCAGCAGCGTAGGGACAGGGGCGTACGAGCAGTACTTC.